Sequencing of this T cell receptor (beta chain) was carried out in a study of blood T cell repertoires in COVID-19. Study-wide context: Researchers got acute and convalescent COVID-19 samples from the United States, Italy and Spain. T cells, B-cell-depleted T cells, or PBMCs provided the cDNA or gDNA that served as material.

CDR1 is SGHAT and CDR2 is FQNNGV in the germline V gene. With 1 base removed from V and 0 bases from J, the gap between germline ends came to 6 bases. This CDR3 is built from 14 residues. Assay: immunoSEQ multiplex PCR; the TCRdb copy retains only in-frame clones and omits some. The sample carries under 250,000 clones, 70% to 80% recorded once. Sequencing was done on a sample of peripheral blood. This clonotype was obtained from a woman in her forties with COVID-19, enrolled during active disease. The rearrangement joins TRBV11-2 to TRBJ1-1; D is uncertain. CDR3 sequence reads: CASSLGYLNTEAFF. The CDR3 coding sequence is TGTGCCAGCAGCTTAGGGTACTTGAACACTGAAGCTTTCTTT.